A selection of T cell receptor beta chains follows, all from one sample in a study of T cell responses to AZD1222 COVID-19 vaccine. Measured with immunoSEQ multiplex PCR; TCRdb has only the in-frame clones, and not every one. This repertoire shows more than 100,000 clones, approximately 88% found once; its top ten account for 20%. The source material was peripheral blood, sampled on day 0 of AZD1222 vaccination. These receptors all stem from an adult in good health. CDR3s include the opening cysteine and the closing phenylalanine or tryptophan. D genes are given only for firm matches. Size is stated for part of the rows, as once, few or many counts, or as a class when the clone is expanded.

- TRBJ2-7 once TRBV7-2 TGTGCCAGCAGCTTAGACCACTACGAGCAGTACTTC CASSLDHYEQYF
- TRBJ2-4 - TRBV27 TGTGCCAGCAGTTCTACTCTAGCCAAAAACATTCAGTACTTC CASSSTLAKNIQYF
- TRBJ1-1 - TRBV14 TGTGCCAGCAGCCTAGCGAGTACTGAAGCTTTCTTT CASSLASTEAFF
TRBD1 TRBJ1-1 - TRBV6-5 TGTGCCAGCAGTTATCCCGGCAGGGGGGGCACTGAAGCTTTCTTT CASSYPGRGGTEAFF
- TRBJ2-3 once TRBV3-1/TRBV3-2 TGTGCCAGCAGCTATAGCACAGATACGCAGTATTTT CASSYSTDTQYF
- TRBJ1-2 - TRBV9 TGTGCCAGCAGCCAGGACCGGAATAACTATGGCTACACCTTC CASSQDRNNYGYTF
- TRBJ2-2 once TRBV29-1 TGCAGCGTTGTTCGTGGGCCCGGGACACGCGGCGCGGTCACCGGGGAGCTGTTTTTT CSVVRGPGTRGAVTGELFF
TRBD1 TRBJ1-4 once TRBV15 TGTGCCACCTGTGTAACAGGGGCAACTAATGAAAAACTGTTTTTT CATCVTGATNEKLFF
- TRBJ1-2 - TRBV19 TGTGCCAGTAGCGATGACACGGGCTACACCTTC CASSDDTGYTF
- TRBJ1-2 - TRBV7-6 TGTGCCAGCAGCCTGGACAGCTACTATGGCTACACCTTC CASSLDSYYGYTF
- TRBJ1-1 - TRBV10-3 TGTGCCAGTCAGGCCCTAGGTGCAGGGGACACTGAAGCTTTCTTT CASQALGAGDTEAFF
TRBD2 TRBJ2-7 - TRBV6-5 TGTGCCAGCCGGGACTACGCCTACGAGCAGTACTTC CASRDYAYEQYF
TRBD1 TRBJ1-4 - TRBV7-6 TGTGCCAGCAGCTTCGCGCCATCAGGACAGGGAAGCGAAAAACTGTTTTTT CASSFAPSGQGSEKLFF
- TRBJ2-1 once TRBV18 TGTGCCAGCTCACCAGGCGGAGGGGATGAGCAGTTCTTC CASSPGGGDEQFF
- TRBJ1-5 - TRBV28 TGTGCCAGCAGTTTAAGGGGGGCGTTGAATCAGCCCCAGCATTTT CASSLRGALNQPQHF
- TRBJ2-5 once TRBV2 TGTGCCAGCAGCGTCGGGACACACCAAGAGACCCAGTACTTC CASSVGTHQETQYF
- TRBJ1-4 - TRBV5-4 TGTGCCAGCAGCTTGGGACAGCGAGATGAAAAACTGTTTTTT CASSLGQRDEKLFF
- TRBJ1-1 - TRBV3-1/TRBV3-2 TGTGCCAGCAGCCGGGGTGGAACTGAAGCTTTCTTT CASSRGGTEAFF
- TRBJ1-3 - TRBV11-2 TGTGCCAGCAGCGTACAGGGTGGCTCTGGAAACACCATATATTTT CASSVQGGSGNTIYF
TRBD1 TRBJ1-2 - TRBV19 TGTGCCAGTAGCGACCTCGGGACAGGGAACTATGGCTACACCTTC CASSDLGTGNYGYTF
- TRBJ1-1 - TRBV6-5 TGTGCCAGCAGTAGATCCGAGCTCCTGAACACTGAAGCTTTCTTT CASSRSELLNTEAFF
- TRBJ1-2 - TRBV13 TGTGCCAGCAGCCCATCTGGGACCTCGGGGAGCTACACCTTC CASSPSGTSGSYTF
- TRBJ1-4 - TRBV10-3 TGTGCCATCAGTGGTACCGGGACGGATGAAAAACTGTTTTTT CAISGTGTDEKLFF
- TRBJ2-2 - TRBV7-3 TGTGCCAGCAGCCCCCACATCGTCGGGGAGCTGTTTTTT CASSPHIVGELFF
TRBD1 TRBJ1-2 - TRBV19 TGTGCCAGTAGTCCGGGACAGGGGGGCTCTGGCTACACCTTC CASSPGQGGSGYTF
- TRBJ2-3 - TRBV7-2 TGTGCCAGCAGCCCTATGGGAGAAGGGTATACGCAGTATTTT CASSPMGEGYTQYF
- TRBJ2-3 - TRBV5-8 TGTGCCAGCGCTCCTGGGACCTCAACAGATACGCAGTATTTT CASAPGTSTDTQYF
- TRBJ2-7 - TRBV28 TGTGCCAGCAGGCCGACAGCCTACGAGCAGTACTTC CASRPTAYEQYF
- TRBJ2-3 - TRBV2 TGTGCCAGCAGCCGGGACTCGGGGAACACAGATACGCAGTATTTT CASSRDSGNTDTQYF
- TRBJ1-2 - TRBV15 TGTGCCACCAGCAGAGATGGAGCCTCCTGGGGGGGCTACACCTTC CATSRDGASWGGYTF
- TRBJ2-5 - TRBV19 TGTGCCAGTAGTACCACGTACCAAGAGACCCAGTACTTC CASSTTYQETQYF
- TRBJ1-1 - TRBV2 TGTGCCAGCAATTTGAACACTGAAGCTTTCTTT CASNLNTEAFF
- TRBJ1-2 - TRBV6-5 TGTGCCAGCAGTCTCTTAGACAGTTACTATGGCTACACCTTC CASSLLDSYYGYTF
TRBD1 TRBJ1-2 few TRBV7-8 TGTGCCAGCAGCATCCCAACCCACAGGGGGGGGAATGGCTACACCTTC CASSIPTHRGGNGYTF
TRBD1 TRBJ1-5 - TRBV7-8 TGTGCCAGCAGCCCTCGGGTAGGCAGGGGGCGCAGCCCCAATCAGCCCCAGCATTTT CASSPRVGRGRSPNQPQHF
- TRBJ1-3 - TRBV27 TGTGCCAGCAGCATCACAGGATCTTCTGGAAACACCATATATTTT CASSITGSSGNTIYF
TRBD1 TRBJ1-3 - TRBV4-3 TGCGCCAGCAGCCGACAGGGAACTGGAAACACCATATATTTT CASSRQGTGNTIYF
TRBD1 TRBJ1-2 few TRBV7-2 TGTGCCAGCAGCTCCACCCTTAGTGCACAGGGGGCGAATGGCTACACCTTC CASSSTLSAQGANGYTF
- TRBJ1-3 once TRBV9 TGTGCCAGCAGCGTAGCCGCTGGCGGCGATGGAAACACCATATATTTT CASSVAAGGDGNTIYF
- TRBJ1-2 - TRBV12-3/TRBV12-4 TGTGCCAGCAGTTTACCGCCAGGCGGCTACACCTTC CASSLPPGGYTF
- TRBJ2-7 - TRBV11-2 TGTGCCAGCAGCAGGAGTGGGTACGAGCAGTACTTC CASSRSGYEQYF
- TRBJ1-1 once TRBV5-5 TGTGCCAGCAGCTTGGCCGCTTTGGGCAACACTGAAGCTTTCTTT CASSLAALGNTEAFF
TRBD1 TRBJ1-5 - TRBV6-2/TRBV6-3 TGTGCCAGCAGCCGCGGTAGACAGGGGGGCAATCAGCCCCAGCATTTT CASSRGRQGGNQPQHF
- TRBJ1-5 - TRBV28 TGTGCCAGCATCATGGGGGGGTTTAATCAGCCCCAGCATTTT CASIMGGFNQPQHF
TRBD2 TRBJ2-1 - TRBV7-9 TGTGCCAGCAGCTCTCCCGGGACTAGCGGGAGCCTTGAGCAGTTCTTC CASSSPGTSGSLEQFF
- TRBJ1-2 few TRBV19 TGTGCCAGTAGCACAAACAGTAGGGGTCCCTCCTATGGCTACACCTTC CASSTNSRGPSYGYTF
- TRBJ1-3 few TRBV12-3/TRBV12-4 TGTGCCAGCAGTTCGGGGTCCGGCGCCATATATTTT CASSSGSGAIYF
- TRBJ1-6 - TRBV5-1 TGCGCCAGCACCTCAGGGATGAGAGATTCACCCCTCCACTTT CASTSGMRDSPLHF
TRBD1 TRBJ2-7 - TRBV28 TGTGCCAGCAGTTTCAGGGGACAGGGGGCCTACGAGCAGTACTTC CASSFRGQGAYEQYF
TRBD1 TRBJ2-5 - TRBV10-3 TGTGCCATCACCTCAGGACAGGGCCCAATGGAGACCCAGTACTTC CAITSGQGPMETQYF
- TRBJ2-3 - TRBV11-3 TGTGCCAGCAGCCAAGGGTTTTCGAGCACAGATACGCAGTATTTT CASSQGFSSTDTQYF
TRBD1 TRBJ1-2 - TRBV28 TGTGCCAGCAGTCAGGGGGCTGGCTACACCTTC CASSQGAGYTF